Following are 4 T cell receptor beta chains from one sample sequenced in a study of blood T cell repertoires in COVID-19. Generated by immunoSEQ multiplex PCR, the TCRdb table keeps only in-frame clones and is missing some. The table records 50,000 to 65,000 clones, 85% to 90% of them present only once. Sequencing was carried out using peripheral blood. Source of these receptors: a man aged 55 to 70 with acute or convalescent COVID-19.

The chain links TRBV7-8 to TRBJ2-1; the match to TRBD2 covers 13 bases. This CDR3 has 17 amino acids. J was trimmed by 0 bases and V by 2 bases; bases with no gene match: 1. Germline V gene lookup returns CDR1 SGHVS and CDR2 FQNEAQ. In DNA form, the CDR3 reads TGTGCCAGCAGCTTAAGGACTAGCGGGAGCTCCTACAATGAGCAGTTCTTC. Translated, it gives CASSLRTSGSSYNEQFF. Complete variable domain (other parts from reference TRBV7-8 and TRBJ2-1): GAGVSQSPRYKVAKRGQDVALRCDPISGHVSLFWYQQALGQGPEFLTYFQNEAQLDKSGLPSDRFFAERPEGSVSTLKIQRTQQEDSAVYLCASSLRTSGSSYNEQFFGPGTRLTVL.

The chain has TRBV30 and TRBJ1-2; D unresolved. Germline values: CDR1 GTSNPN, CDR2 SVGIG (reference sequence). This CDR3 has 11 amino acids. Deletions cut 2 bases from V and 8 bases from J, with 9 bases between. For the CDR3, the DNA is TGTGCCTGGAGTTTACTATGGGGCTACACCTTC. Translation gives CAWSLLWGYTF.

V gene TRBV11-1 combines with J gene TRBJ2-1; perhaps TRBD2 as D (6 bases). Germline-derived CDR1 and CDR2 are SGHAT and FQDESV (reference sequence). The CDR3 runs 13 residues. Trimming removed 4 bases at V and 6 bases at J, with 10 bases between. CDR3 nucleotides: TGTGCCAGCAGCTCGGGACTTCCCAATGAGCAGTTCTTC. Translated, it gives CASSSGLPNEQFF.

The CDR3 reads CSVPNLPGQGMANYGYTF. In DNA form, the CDR3 reads TGCAGCGTACCGAACCTACCGGGACAGGGAATGGCTAACTATGGCTACACCTTC. This chain uses TRBV29-1 with TRBJ1-2; 9 bases agree with TRBD1. After removal of 6 bases from V and 0 bases from J, the junction contained 17 bases not matched to a gene. This CDR3 region has 18 residues. Germline assignment: CDR1 SQVTM and CDR2 ANQGSEA.